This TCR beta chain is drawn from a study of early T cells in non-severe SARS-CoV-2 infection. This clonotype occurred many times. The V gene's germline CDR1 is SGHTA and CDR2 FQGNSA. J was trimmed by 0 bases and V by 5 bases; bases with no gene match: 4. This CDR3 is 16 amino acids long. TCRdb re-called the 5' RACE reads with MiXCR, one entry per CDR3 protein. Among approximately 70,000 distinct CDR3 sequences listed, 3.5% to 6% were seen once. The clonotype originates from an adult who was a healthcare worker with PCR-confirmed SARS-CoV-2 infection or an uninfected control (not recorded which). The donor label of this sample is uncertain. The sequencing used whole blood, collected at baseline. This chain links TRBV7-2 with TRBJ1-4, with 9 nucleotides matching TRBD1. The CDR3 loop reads CASSHGQGPTNEKLFF. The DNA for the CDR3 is TGTGCCAGCAGCCATGGACAGGGGCCAACTAATGAAAAACTGTTTTTT. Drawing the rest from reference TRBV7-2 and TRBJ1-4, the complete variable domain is GAGVSQSPSNKVTEKGKDVELRCDPISGHTALYWYRQSLGQGLEFLIYFQGNSAPDKSGLPSDRFSAERTGGSVSTLTIQRTQQEDSAVYLCASSHGQGPTNEKLFFGSGTQLSVL.